The T cell receptor beta chain described here comes from a study of T cell repertoires in cytomegalovirus infection. In the study overall: Used in the study were CMV epitopes, some recently identified and HLA-C-restricted, others well-studied and HLA-B-restricted. Both CMV infection and a matching HLA type were indicated by public TCR beta signatures. Regarding the study as a whole: The study identified carriers of CMV plus the relevant HLA from cumulative public TCR beta family frequency. HLA-C-restricted CMV clonotypes gave the most frequent clonotype in two of eight donors.

The germline CDR1 and CDR2 sequences are SGHDN and FVKESK. V gave up 4 bases and J gave up 4 bases; unmatched junction bases: 6. This CDR3 comprises 15 residues. TCRdb passed the reads through MiXCR, listing each CDR3 protein once. The sample yields 300,000 to 400,000 distinct CDR3 sequences, approximately 25% seen once. Regarding this clonotype: The antigen is not known.

The sample consisted of cultured PBMCs, taken from culture after CMV antigen stimulation. This sequence joins TRBV14 and TRBJ2-7; 11 bases match TRBD1. The clonotype comes from a human donor in good health (CMV status not recorded). Some clones in this sample may be carry-over from other donors' samples. The CDR3 nucleotides read TGTGCCAGCAGCCCCGGACAGGGGGCCATGTACGAGCAGTACTTC. Translating gives CASSPGQGAMYEQYF.